A selection of T cell receptor beta chains follows, all from one sample in a study of OX40 agonist ivuxolimab in advanced cancers. Using immunoSEQ multiplex PCR, the repertoire was profiled, and TCRdb retains in-frame clones only, with some absent. Of over 1,500 clones listed, around 67% are singletons. The sequencing here drew on CD4+ or CD8+ T cells sorted from blood, taken in a trial of the OX40 agonist ivuxolimab. The receptors were sampled from an adult with an advanced solid tumor such as melanoma, head and neck, liver or kidney cancer. Both conserved end residues are part of each CDR3. A D gene is named only where the DNA matches it firmly. Clone size is not always given. Where it is, it says once, few, many or a class for expanded clones.

>TRBV2|NA|NA|TRBJ2-6|15
TGTGCCAGCAGTAGGATACAAAGTCGGGCCAACGTCCTGACTTTC
CASSRIQSRANVLTF
>TRBV6-5|few|NA|TRBJ2-1|15
TGTGCCAGCAGTTATTATCCACTGCAAAGGAATGAGCAGTTCTTC
CASSYYPLQRNEQFF
>TRBV27|NA|NA|TRBJ2-1|11
TGTGCCAGCACCCTGTACAATGAGCAGTTCTTC
CASTLYNEQFF
>TRBV2|NA|NA|TRBJ1-1|11
TGTGCCAGCCGAAGCGCCCCTGAAGCTTTCTTT
CASRSAPEAFF
>TRBV5-6|NA|NA|TRBJ2-3|14
TGTGCCAGCAGCCCTACAGTTGCCACAGATACGCAGTATTTT
CASSPTVATDTQYF
>TRBV7-3|few|NA|TRBJ2-2|12
TGTGCCAGCAGCTTGTCCCTCGGGGAGCTGTTTTTT
CASSLSLGELFF
>TRBV10-3|NA|TRBD1|TRBJ1-1|14
TGTGCCATCAGTGACACTGGACAGGCATCTGAAGCTTTCTTT
CAISDTGQASEAFF
>TRBV19|NA|NA|TRBJ2-1|13
TGTGCCAGTAGTCCAGGGGATGTTGGCGAGCAGTTCTTC
CASSPGDVGEQFF
>TRBV6-1|NA|NA|TRBJ2-7|12
TGTGCCACCCGGGACACCTCCTACGAGCAGTACTTC
CATRDTSYEQYF
>TRBV7-9|NA|NA|TRBJ2-6|16
TGTGCCAGCAGCTTAGCGCAAGGGACTGGGGCCAACGTCCTGACTTTC
CASSLAQGTGANVLTF
>TRBV2|NA|TRBD2|TRBJ2-5|16
TGTGCCAGCGGGACTAGCGGGGGGGCCGGGATAGAGACCCAGTACTTC
CASGTSGGAGIETQYF
>TRBV4-2|NA|TRBD1|TRBJ2-7|15
TGTGCCAGCAGCCTGAGACAGGGGGAGACCTACGAGCAGTACTTC
CASSLRQGETYEQYF
>TRBV23-1|NA|NA|TRBJ1-2|16
TGCGCCAGCAGTAAGTTCGTACGCAGAAAGACCTATGGCTACACCTTC
CASSKFVRRKTYGYTF
>TRBV9|large|TRBD2|TRBJ2-3|14
TGTGCCAGCAGCGCCGGGGGGGGCCCAGATACGCAGTATTTT
CASSAGGGPDTQYF
>TRBV19|large|NA|TRBJ1-6|15
TGTGCCAGTAGTATAACAGGTTTTTATAATTCACCCCTCCACTTT
CASSITGFYNSPLHF
>TRBV28|NA|TRBD2|TRBJ2-1|15
TGTGCCAGCAGCCTAGTAGCGGGGGGGTTCGATGAGCAGTTCTTC
CASSLVAGGFDEQFF
>TRBV6-6|NA|NA|TRBJ1-2|16
TGTGCCAGCACCTCGACCAGGGTTGGGAGAAAGAATGGCTACACCTTC
CASTSTRVGRKNGYTF
>TRBV7-9|NA|NA|TRBJ2-1|11
TGTGCCAGCACCCTAAGAGATGAGCAGTTCTTC
CASTLRDEQFF
>TRBV5-6|few|NA|TRBJ2-5|15
TGTGCCAGCAGCCGGCAAATGGGGTACCAAGAGACCCAGTACTTC
CASSRQMGYQETQYF
>TRBV6-9|NA|TRBD1|TRBJ1-2|15
TGTGCCAGCAGTACTCGGACAGGGTTGGTGAGCGGCTACACCTTC
CASSTRTGLVSGYTF
>TRBV5-6|NA|NA|TRBJ2-7|14
TGTGCCAGCAACCCGACAGGAGACACCTACGAGCAGTACTTC
CASNPTGDTYEQYF
>TRBV5-1|NA|NA|TRBJ2-7|14
TGCGCCAGCAGCACGGGGACACTCACCTACGAGCAGTACTTC
CASSTGTLTYEQYF
>TRBV6-5|NA|NA|TRBJ1-6|13
TGTGCCAGCAGCCCGACAGGAGTCTCACCCCTCCACTTT
CASSPTGVSPLHF